The subject of this entry is one T cell receptor (beta chain). Its antigen is undetermined. The CDR3 end is not reached by the read, which stops 3 residues before it; the germline J gene fills it in. The sample belongs to a study of T cells in women clearing cervical HPV infection. Study information: Case blood was drawn a median around 150 days after lesion detection.

Trimming took off 6 bases at V and 0 bases at J, with 8 bases between the two ends. Germline CDR1 reads MNHEY; CDR2 reads SVGEGT. The CDR3 spans 13 residues. Study-wide findings and caveats: Controls had more TRBV6-7 (roughly 0.16%) than cases (about 0.11%).

Average input was around 1,200 ng genomic DNA for immunoSEQ TCR beta CDR3 amplification. Only in-frame clones appear in the TCRdb table, and some are missing; sequencing was by immunoSEQ multiplex PCR. This repertoire includes 22,000 or so clones. J is TRBJ1-1 and V is TRBV6-2 or TRBV6-3; the D is unclear. The source material was blood buffy coat. The clonotype was recovered from a woman aged 18 to 75 with a cervical HPV16 infection that either progressed to CIN3+ or cleared (not recorded which). The CDR3 is CASSQDMNTEAFF. CDR3 bases read: TGTGCCAGCAGCCAAGACATGAACACTGAA.